In this sample, the clone carrying this T cell receptor beta chain turned up once. The data stem from a study of T cells after somatic rescue of genetic block. V lost 4 bases to trimming and J lost 4 bases, with 11 bases between them. Looked up from germline, CDR1 is SGHVS and CDR2 is FNYEAQ. The CDR3 is 14 amino acids. The table came from immunoSEQ multiplex PCR; TCRdb's copy has only in-frame clones and leaves some out. Of more than 70,000 clones in the sample, 85% to 90% were seen once. This rearrangement joins TRBV7-6 to TRBJ1-3, with no clear D. The specimen sequenced was peripheral blood mononuclear cells (PBMCs). The origin of this receptor is a woman between 18 and 29 years old. The CDR3: CASSSGLVGNTIYF. CDR3 DNA: TGTGCCAGCAGCTCCGGACTGGTGGGAAACACCATATATTTT.